This is a list of T cell receptor beta chains from one sample in a study of blood T cell repertoires in COVID-19. The method was immunoSEQ multiplex PCR; TCRdb's version includes in-frame clones alone and lacks a portion of them. This table has some 270,000 clones, under 90% appearing once. The sample taken for sequencing was PBMCs or T cells enriched from blood (not recorded which). The receptors were gathered from a middle-aged woman who had recovered from COVID-19. CDR3s include the opening cysteine and the closing phenylalanine or tryptophan. A D gene is named only where the DNA matches it firmly. For some rows the clone size is stated as once, few or many, or as a class when expanded; others skip it.

d_call: TRBD2; j_call: TRBJ2-1; clone_size: NA; v_call: TRBV6-2/TRBV6-3; cdr3_nt: TGTGCCAGCAGTTACGCCCTAGCGGGAGTAGGTGAGCAGTTCTTC; cdr3_aa: CASSYALAGVGEQFF
d_call: TRBD2; j_call: TRBJ2-5; clone_size: NA; v_call: TRBV5-8; cdr3_nt: TGTGCCAGCAGCTTTGGGACCCCCGGGAGGGAGACCCAGTACTTC; cdr3_aa: CASSFGTPGRETQYF
d_call: TRBD1; j_call: TRBJ2-7; clone_size: NA; v_call: TRBV15; cdr3_nt: TGTGCCACCAGCAGAGATTTACAGGGGGCCATCTACGAGCAGTACTTC; cdr3_aa: CATSRDLQGAIYEQYF
d_call: TRBD2; j_call: TRBJ2-7; clone_size: NA; v_call: TRBV3-1/TRBV3-2; cdr3_nt: TGTGCCAGCAGCGTACTAGCGGGGCCCTCCTACGAGCAGTACTTC; cdr3_aa: CASSVLAGPSYEQYF
d_call: NA; j_call: TRBJ1-3; clone_size: NA; v_call: TRBV6-5; cdr3_nt: TGTGCCAGCAGTTACAACTCAGGGGCTGGAAACACCATATATTTT; cdr3_aa: CASSYNSGAGNTIYF
d_call: TRBD1; j_call: TRBJ1-3; clone_size: once; v_call: TRBV5-1; cdr3_nt: TGCGCCAGCAGCCGCGAAGCCCCGGGACAGACTAAAACTGGAAACACCATATATTTT; cdr3_aa: CASSREAPGQTKTGNTIYF
d_call: NA; j_call: TRBJ1-5; clone_size: NA; v_call: TRBV6-5; cdr3_nt: TGTGCCAGCAGTTACAATTCAGGATACCCCCAGCATTTT; cdr3_aa: CASSYNSGYPQHF
d_call: NA; j_call: TRBJ1-1; clone_size: NA; v_call: TRBV7-9; cdr3_nt: TGTGCCAGCAGCGCTGGGGGGGACGGTGAAGCTTTCTTT; cdr3_aa: CASSAGGDGEAFF
d_call: TRBD1; j_call: TRBJ2-3; clone_size: once; v_call: TRBV29-1; cdr3_nt: TGCAGCGTTGAGGGACAGGGTGTTGCAGATACGCAGTATTTT; cdr3_aa: CSVEGQGVADTQYF
d_call: TRBD2; j_call: TRBJ2-3; clone_size: NA; v_call: TRBV6-5; cdr3_nt: TGTGCCAGCAGTCCGGGACTAGCGGAGCCGGGTACGCAGTATTTT; cdr3_aa: CASSPGLAEPGTQYF
d_call: TRBD1; j_call: TRBJ2-3; clone_size: NA; v_call: TRBV29-1; cdr3_nt: TGCAGCGTGGACAGGGGAGGCACAGATACGCAGTATTTT; cdr3_aa: CSVDRGGTDTQYF
d_call: NA; j_call: TRBJ2-3; clone_size: NA; v_call: TRBV5-1; cdr3_nt: TGCGCCAGCAGCCCCGTCGGGGTAGTAACAGATACGCAGTATTTT; cdr3_aa: CASSPVGVVTDTQYF
d_call: TRBD1; j_call: TRBJ2-1; clone_size: few; v_call: TRBV19; cdr3_nt: TGTGCCAGTAGTCATACCAGGGGGCCACACAATGAGCAGTTCTTC; cdr3_aa: CASSHTRGPHNEQFF
d_call: TRBD2; j_call: TRBJ2-7; clone_size: once; v_call: TRBV3-1/TRBV3-2; cdr3_nt: TGTGCCAGCAGTATACTAGCGGGAGGGAGCGAGCAGTACTTC; cdr3_aa: CASSILAGGSEQYF
d_call: TRBD2; j_call: TRBJ2-7; clone_size: few; v_call: TRBV27; cdr3_nt: TGTGCCAGCCACGCCGGGACTAGCGTCAACGAGCAGTACTTC; cdr3_aa: CASHAGTSVNEQYF
d_call: NA; j_call: TRBJ1-5; clone_size: NA; v_call: TRBV7-6; cdr3_nt: TGTGCCAGCAGCCCGACAGTTGGGAGCAATCAGCCCCAGCATTTT; cdr3_aa: CASSPTVGSNQPQHF
d_call: NA; j_call: TRBJ1-1; clone_size: few; v_call: TRBV5-1; cdr3_nt: TGCGCCAGCAGCTTGGTCAGGATGAACACTGAAGCTTTCTTT; cdr3_aa: CASSLVRMNTEAFF
d_call: NA; j_call: TRBJ2-1; clone_size: NA; v_call: TRBV20-1; cdr3_nt: TGCAGTGCTAGTCCTAGCCGAAGCTACAATGAGCAGTTCTTC; cdr3_aa: CSASPSRSYNEQFF
d_call: NA; j_call: TRBJ2-3; clone_size: NA; v_call: TRBV6-2/TRBV6-3; cdr3_nt: TGTGCCAGCAGTTACTCCCCAGGGAGCACAGATACGCAGTATTTT; cdr3_aa: CASSYSPGSTDTQYF
d_call: TRBD2; j_call: TRBJ2-1; clone_size: NA; v_call: TRBV24-1; cdr3_nt: TGTGCCACACAAGCGGGGCCGAGCTCCTACAATGAGCAGTTCTTC; cdr3_aa: CATQAGPSSYNEQFF
d_call: NA; j_call: TRBJ1-4; clone_size: once; v_call: TRBV18; cdr3_nt: TGTGCCAGCTCAAGCCTAGCGGCGACTAATGAAAAACTGTTTTTT; cdr3_aa: CASSSLAATNEKLFF
d_call: TRBD1; j_call: TRBJ1-4; clone_size: NA; v_call: TRBV5-6; cdr3_nt: TGTGCCAGCAGCTACTTTAGGACAGGGGGCGAAAAACTGTTTTTT; cdr3_aa: CASSYFRTGGEKLFF
d_call: TRBD2; j_call: TRBJ2-5; clone_size: NA; v_call: TRBV5-1; cdr3_nt: TGCGCCAGCGCCCCGGGCTTAGCGGGAGGGGAGACCCAGTACTTC; cdr3_aa: CASAPGLAGGETQYF
d_call: TRBD1; j_call: TRBJ1-2; clone_size: once; v_call: TRBV10-2; cdr3_nt: TGCGCCAGCAGTGAGGGTCGGGGACAGATCTATGGCTACACCTTC; cdr3_aa: CASSEGRGQIYGYTF
d_call: TRBD2; j_call: TRBJ2-1; clone_size: NA; v_call: TRBV5-1; cdr3_nt: TGCGCCAGCAGCAACCTTCTTCCGGGACTAGCGGGTACTAGCACCTACAATGAGCAGTTCTTC; cdr3_aa: CASSNLLPGLAGTSTYNEQFF
d_call: NA; j_call: TRBJ2-1; clone_size: NA; v_call: TRBV2; cdr3_nt: TGTGCCAGCGGGACAAGCTCCTACAATGAGCAGTTCTTC; cdr3_aa: CASGTSSYNEQFF
d_call: TRBD2; j_call: TRBJ2-7; clone_size: NA; v_call: TRBV7-2; cdr3_nt: TGTGCCAGCAGCGACAGCGGGACCTACTCCTACGAGCAGTACTTC; cdr3_aa: CASSDSGTYSYEQYF
d_call: NA; j_call: TRBJ2-1; clone_size: NA; v_call: TRBV30; cdr3_nt: TGTGCCTGGAACCCCACAGGTAGCTCCTACAATGAGCAGTTCTTC; cdr3_aa: CAWNPTGSSYNEQFF
d_call: NA; j_call: TRBJ1-6; clone_size: NA; v_call: TRBV10-2; cdr3_nt: TGCGCCAGCAGTGAGTCCCCAGGGGCAGGCTCACCCCTCCACTTT; cdr3_aa: CASSESPGAGSPLHF
d_call: NA; j_call: TRBJ1-6; clone_size: few; v_call: TRBV9; cdr3_nt: TGTGCCAGCAGCGTAGGCAGGGATGGTTCACCCCTCCACTTT; cdr3_aa: CASSVGRDGSPLHF
d_call: NA; j_call: TRBJ1-1; clone_size: once; v_call: TRBV7-8; cdr3_nt: TGTGCCAGCAGCTTAGCCAGGAACACTGAAGCTTTCTTT; cdr3_aa: CASSLARNTEAFF
d_call: TRBD1; j_call: TRBJ1-1; clone_size: NA; v_call: TRBV3-1/TRBV3-2; cdr3_nt: TGTGCCAGCAGCCAAGGCACAGGGGCCAAAGCTTTCTTT; cdr3_aa: CASSQGTGAKAFF
d_call: NA; j_call: TRBJ1-4; clone_size: NA; v_call: TRBV5-1; cdr3_nt: TGCGCCAGCAGCTCGGACAGCCCGACGCGCGGGGGCGAAAAACTGTTTTTT; cdr3_aa: CASSSDSPTRGGEKLFF
d_call: NA; j_call: TRBJ1-5; clone_size: NA; v_call: TRBV10-3; cdr3_nt: TGTGCCATCAGTGGGGGCGATGGCAATCAGCCCCAGCATTTT; cdr3_aa: CAISGGDGNQPQHF
d_call: TRBD1; j_call: TRBJ2-7; clone_size: NA; v_call: TRBV5-1; cdr3_nt: TGCGCCAGCAGCCCAGGGACAGGGAGCGGCTACGAGCAGTACTTC; cdr3_aa: CASSPGTGSGYEQYF
d_call: TRBD1; j_call: TRBJ1-1; clone_size: NA; v_call: TRBV5-1; cdr3_nt: TGCGCCAGCAGCTTGGAGACAGGGGGCCTGGGCACTGAAGCTTTCTTT; cdr3_aa: CASSLETGGLGTEAFF
d_call: NA; j_call: TRBJ1-3; clone_size: NA; v_call: TRBV6-2/TRBV6-3; cdr3_nt: TGTGCCAGCAGTACGGACTGGGGAAACACCATATATTTT; cdr3_aa: CASSTDWGNTIYF
d_call: TRBD1; j_call: TRBJ1-3; clone_size: NA; v_call: TRBV5-5; cdr3_nt: TGTGCCAGCAGCTTGGGGGACAGGGGGTTTGGAAACACCATATATTTT; cdr3_aa: CASSLGDRGFGNTIYF
d_call: TRBD1; j_call: TRBJ1-1; clone_size: once; v_call: TRBV6-5; cdr3_nt: TGTGCCAGCAGTTGGGGACAGGGAAGAGTCACTGAAGCTTTCTTT; cdr3_aa: CASSWGQGRVTEAFF
d_call: NA; j_call: TRBJ2-1; clone_size: NA; v_call: TRBV2; cdr3_nt: TGTGCCAGCATTAATAACGGGGGGCGATCCAATGAGCAGTTCTTC; cdr3_aa: CASINNGGRSNEQFF
d_call: NA; j_call: TRBJ1-2; clone_size: NA; v_call: TRBV29-1; cdr3_nt: TGCAGCGTTTGGGCAGGAGGCTCCAACTATGGCTACACCTTC; cdr3_aa: CSVWAGGSNYGYTF
d_call: NA; j_call: TRBJ2-3; clone_size: NA; v_call: TRBV29-1; cdr3_nt: TGCAGCGTTGAAAGGGGGTCGGGAACAGATACGCAGTATTTT; cdr3_aa: CSVERGSGTDTQYF
d_call: NA; j_call: TRBJ2-2; clone_size: NA; v_call: TRBV29-1; cdr3_nt: TGCAGCGTCGCAGGACAGATACATTTGAACACCGGGGAGCTGTTTTTT; cdr3_aa: CSVAGQIHLNTGELFF
d_call: NA; j_call: TRBJ1-5; clone_size: NA; v_call: TRBV28; cdr3_nt: TGTGCCAGCAGTATCACAGGGTTGGGACAGCCCCAGCATTTT; cdr3_aa: CASSITGLGQPQHF
d_call: TRBD1; j_call: TRBJ1-1; clone_size: NA; v_call: TRBV19; cdr3_nt: TGTGCCAGTAGCACAGGGGTGAACACTGAAGCTTTCTTT; cdr3_aa: CASSTGVNTEAFF